Below are 27 T cell receptor beta chains sequenced from a single sample in a study of PD-L1 blockade in urothelial cancer. The assay was immunoSEQ multiplex PCR, and TCRdb's table has in-frame clones only and misses some. The repertoire holds 100,000 or so clones, approximately 86% seen once, with around 2.4% in the top ten. The source was PBMCs, collected around atezolizumab (anti-PD-L1) treatment. These receptors originate from a man aged 50-60 years with urothelial cancer.

The chain recombines TRBV4-2 with TRBJ2-2; 8 bases line up with TRBD1. This CDR3 region has 16 residues. Per the germline V gene, CDR1 is LGHNA and CDR2 is YNFKEQ. The V gene end was trimmed by 4 bases and the J gene end by 6 bases; junction bases not matched to a gene: 10. CDR3 nucleotide sequence: TGTGCCAGCAGCCTACGATTACAGGGGGAGTCCGGGGAGCTGTTTTTT. Translation gives CASSLRLQGESGELFF.

V is TRBV5-1 and J is TRBJ2-1; tentatively, D is TRBD2 (5 bases). V gave up 3 bases and J gave up 4 bases, with 17 bases separating them. Germline V gene sequence: CDR1 SGHRS, CDR2 YFSETQ. The CDR3 length is 16 residues. The CDR3 DNA reads as TGCGCCAGCAGCTCCCGGGGTCGAGCCGAATACAATGAGCAGTTCTTC. Translated: CASSSRGRAEYNEQFF. Based on the CDR3 plus reference TRBV5-1 and TRBJ2-1, the full variable domain is KAGVTQTPRYLIKTRGQQVTLSCSPISGHRSVSWYQQTPGQGLQFLFEYFSETQRNKGNFPGRFSGRQFSNSRSEMNVSTLELGDSALYLCASSSRGRAEYNEQFFGPGTRLTVL.

This sequence joins TRBV5-4 and TRBJ2-5, with TRBD2 identical over 12 bases. The germline gives CDR1 SGHNT, CDR2 YYREEE (reference sequence). The CDR3 extends over 17 amino acids. The V and J ends lost 0 bases and 6 bases, in that order; junction bases with no gene match: 9. The CDR3 spells CASSLGTLAGGPQTQYF. CDR3 DNA sequence: TGTGCCAGCAGCTTGGGGACCCTAGCGGGAGGGCCACAGACCCAGTACTTC.

The J gene is TRBJ1-1, the V gene TRBV18, with 9 nucleotides matching TRBD1. Germline trimming cut 3 bases from V and 5 bases from J; bases unmatched to any gene: 7. The CDR3 consists of 15 residues. Germline loops: CDR1 KGHSH, CDR2 LQKENI. The CDR3 sequence: CASSPLGQGRTEAFF. In DNA, the CDR3 is TGTGCCAGCTCACCGCTAGGACAGGGGAGGACTGAAGCTTTCTTT. The variable domain in full, completed from reference TRBV18 and TRBJ1-1, reads NAGVMQNPRHLVRRRGQEARLRCSPMKGHSHVYWYRQLPEEGLKFMVYLQKENIIDESGMPKERFSAEFPKEGPSILRIQQVVRGDSAAYFCASSPLGQGRTEAFFGQGTRLTVV.

This clone was counted between two and nine times. This chain connects TRBV30 to TRBJ2-3; no definite D call. Germline values: CDR1 GTSNPN, CDR2 SVGIG (reference sequence). This CDR3 contains 16 residues. V was clipped by 0 bases and J by 0 bases, with 13 bases between them. In DNA form, the CDR3 reads TGTGCCTGGAGTGTACCATGGCGGTCTAGCACAGATACGCAGTATTTT. Translation gives CAWSVPWRSSTDTQYF. The variable domain in full, with the rest retrieved from reference TRBV30 and TRBJ2-3, is SQTIHQWPATLVQPVGSPLSLECTVEGTSNPNLYWYRQAAGRGLQLLFYSVGIGQISSEVPQNLSASRPQDRQFILSSKKLLLSDSGFYLCAWSVPWRSSTDTQYFGPGTRLTVL.

This clone showed up just once. This chain links TRBV7-9 with TRBJ2-7; D may be TRBD1 (5 bases). The V gene lost 3 bases and the J gene lost 6 bases, with 6 bases spanning the gap. Germline CDR1 is SEHNR and CDR2 is FQNEAQ (reference sequence). The CDR3 is 11 amino acids. The CDR3 protein is CASSFRVEQYF. The DNA for the CDR3 is TGTGCCAGCAGCTTCAGGGTCGAGCAGTACTTC.

The V call is TRBV5-1, the J call TRBJ1-2; D is possibly TRBD1 (6 bases). Germline CDR1 reads SGHRS; CDR2 reads YFSETQ. This CDR3 region has 15 residues. Trimming shortened V by 4 bases and J by 4 bases, and 17 bases separated the two germline ends. The CDR3: CASSGGGTALYGYTF. The CDR3 DNA sequence: TGCGCCAGCAGCGGGGGGGGCACAGCCCTCTATGGCTACACCTTC.

This clone came up a few times. The rearrangement joins TRBV2 to TRBJ2-1; 11 bases map to TRBD2. Looked up from germline, CDR1 is SNHLY and CDR2 is FYNNEI. Unmatched junction bases numbered 11, after V lost 6 bases and J lost 7 bases. This CDR3 contains 16 residues. This CDR3 reads CASRPGTSGRWNEQFF. In nucleotides, the CDR3 is TGTGCCAGCAGACCTGGGACTAGCGGAAGGTGGAATGAGCAGTTCTTC.

The chain couples TRBV19 to TRBJ2-4; TRBD1 matches 7 bases. J gave up 12 bases and V 6 bases, and 11 bases lay outside the gene matches. The CDR3 is 13 residues long. Germline values: CDR1 LNHDA, CDR2 SQIVND (reference sequence). CDR3 amino acids: CASSPTLGDSQYF. Here the CDR3 DNA reads TGTGCCAGTAGCCCGACGTTGGGGGACAGTCAGTACTTC.

This clone was counted only a few times. This sequence joins TRBV29-1 and TRBJ2-5, with 10 bases that match TRBD1. V was pared by 4 bases and J by 3 bases, with 2 bases of the junction left unmatched. Germline CDR1 reads SQVTM; CDR2 reads ANQGSEA. This CDR3 is 13 amino acids long. CDR3 region: CSVGGTGEETQYF. In nucleotides, the CDR3 is TGCAGCGTTGGGGGGACAGGGGAAGAGACCCAGTACTTC.

The genes are TRBV27 and TRBJ1-6; TRBD1 agrees at 11 bases. The V segment lost 5 bases and the J segment 13 bases; nucleotides outside the gene matches: 10. The CDR3 covers 15 residues. The V gene's germline CDR1 is MNHEY and CDR2 SMNVEV (reference sequence). The chain's CDR3 is CASSTPGTGGTPLHF. CDR3 DNA: TGTGCCAGCAGTACCCCCGGGACAGGGGGGACTCCCCTCCACTTT.

The chain links TRBV5-1 to TRBJ1-2; D not resolved. V dropped 1 base and J dropped 7 bases, with 14 bases sitting between them. Germline assignment: CDR1 SGHRS and CDR2 YFSETQ. The CDR3 is 14 amino acids. For the CDR3, the DNA is TGCGCCAGCAGCTTGCAGGCCGATCCGCCTGGCTACACCTTC. Protein: CASSLQADPPGYTF.

CDR3 DNA: TGTGCCAGCAGTGAAGCGGGGGACATCTATGGCTACACCTTC. It is translated as CASSEAGDIYGYTF. The rearrangement uses TRBV6-1 and TRBJ1-2, with TRBD1 as a possible D gene (6 bases). V was cut by 0 bases and J by 4 bases, with 9 bases left in between. This CDR3 region has 14 residues. The V gene's germline CDR1 is MNHNS and CDR2 SASEGT.

The rearrangement joins TRBV28 to TRBJ2-5; 9 nucleotides line up with TRBD1. V gave up 4 bases and J gave up 4 bases; unmatched junction bases: 4. Germline V gene sequence: CDR1 MDHEN, CDR2 SYDVKM. The CDR3 loop spans 14 amino acids. CDR3 protein: CASSSTGGSETQYF. CDR3 nucleotides: TGTGCCAGCAGTTCGACAGGGGGATCAGAGACCCAGTACTTC.

This rearrangement joins TRBV6-5 to TRBJ2-7; 11 bases match TRBD2. The germline gives CDR1 MNHEY, CDR2 SVGAGI. The CDR3 length is 15 residues. V was clipped by 5 bases and J by 1 base; unmatched bases: 4. The CDR3 reads CASSVLAGASYEQYF. CDR3 nucleotides: TGTGCCAGCAGTGTACTAGCGGGAGCTTCCTACGAGCAGTACTTC.

This chain joins TRBV7-9 and TRBJ2-1; weak D call: TRBD1 (8 bases). Germline V lookup: CDR1 SEHNR, CDR2 FQNEAQ (reference sequence). Trimming pared 7 bases from V and 2 bases from J, leaving 21 bases between. CDR3 length: 17 residues. The CDR3 DNA reads as TGTGCCAGCATCTGGGGGGGGCCAGGGGGCCCCTACAATGAGCAGTTCTTC. Translating gives CASIWGGPGGPYNEQFF.

This rearrangement joins TRBV5-5 to TRBJ1-4; 7 bases match TRBD1. The germline CDR1 and CDR2 sequences are SGHKS and YYEKEE (reference sequence). The CDR3 runs 14 residues. The junction had 8 bases not matched to a gene; V was cut back by 4 bases and J by 8 bases. Written as DNA, the CDR3 is TGTGCCAGCAGCCCAGGGACAGTATGGGAAAAACTGTTTTTT. Encoded protein: CASSPGTVWEKLFF.

The chain has TRBV2 and TRBJ1-4, with a possible D match to TRBD1 (6 bases). The CDR3 loop spans 17 amino acids. Trimming took off 4 bases at V and 0 bases at J, with 15 bases between the two ends. Germline loops: CDR1 SNHLY, CDR2 FYNNEI. The CDR3 nucleotides are TGTGCCAGCAGTGGCGGGGGCTTGGGAGCAACTAATGAAAAACTGTTTTTT. It yields the protein CASSGGGLGATNEKLFF.

The J gene is TRBJ1-2, the V gene TRBV27; possibly TRBD1 for D (6 bases). The CDR3 is made up of 15 amino acids. The germline V gene has CDR1 MNHEY and CDR2 SMNVEV (reference sequence). V lost 5 bases, J lost 1 base, and 14 bases lay in between. The CDR3 loop is CASSPSQGINYGYTF. CDR3 nucleotide sequence: TGTGCCAGCAGTCCGAGCCAGGGGATTAACTATGGCTACACCTTC.

The V gene is TRBV28, the J gene TRBJ1-3; 8 bases are shared with TRBD1. Trimming cost V 5 bases and J 3 bases; bases outside gene matches: 9. In germline, CDR1 is MDHEN, CDR2 SYDVKM. This CDR3 has 16 residues. The CDR3 nucleotides are TGTGCCAGCAGTCTACCCTCCGGGACAGGTGGAAACACCATATATTTT. As protein: CASSLPSGTGGNTIYF.

The V and J genes are TRBV27 and TRBJ1-5; 10 bases line up with TRBD1. This CDR3 has 15 amino acids. CDR1 is MNHEY and CDR2 is SMNVEV in the germline V gene (reference sequence). Trimming cost V 6 bases and J 3 bases; bases outside gene matches: 5. CDR3 sequence: CASRLGQGNNQPQHF. Here the CDR3 DNA reads TGTGCCAGCAGACTGGGACAGGGGAACAATCAGCCCCAGCATTTT.

This chain links TRBV7-2 with TRBJ2-2, with 10 bases that match TRBD2. The germline CDR1 and CDR2 sequences are SGHTA and FQGNSA. The CDR3 is 15 amino acids. The V segment lost 1 base and the J segment 7 bases; nucleotides outside the gene matches: 3. The chain's CDR3 is CASSLGASGGGELFF. The DNA for the CDR3 is TGTGCCAGCAGCTTAGGGGCTAGCGGGGGCGGGGAGCTGTTTTTT. The full variable domain, in which reference TRBV7-2 and TRBJ2-2 provide the parts outside the CDR3, is GAGVSQSPSNKVTEKGKDVELRCDPISGHTALYWYRQSLGQGLEFLIYFQGNSAPDKSGLPSDRFSAERTGGSVSTLTIQRTQQEDSAVYLCASSLGASGGGELFFGEGSRLTVL.

The chain uses TRBV30 and TRBJ1-4, with a tentative D call TRBD1 (6 bases). The germline gives CDR1 GTSNPN, CDR2 SVGIG (reference sequence). The CDR3 covers 13 residues. V lost 3 bases, J lost 5 bases, and 10 bases lay in between. CDR3 protein: CAWRGAGNEKLFF. The DNA for the CDR3 is TGTGCCTGGAGGGGGGCTGGAAATGAAAAACTGTTTTTT.

The rearrangement links TRBV5-5 to TRBJ1-3; D remains ambiguous. There are 15 residues in the CDR3. Germline V gene data show CDR1 as SGHKS and CDR2 as YYEKEE (reference sequence). V lost 0 bases, J lost 0 bases, and 7 bases lay in between. CDR3 residues: CASSLGHISGNTIYF. The CDR3 DNA sequence: TGTGCCAGCAGCTTGGGGCACATCTCTGGAAACACCATATATTTT.

The chain combines TRBV28 with TRBJ1-4; D possibly corresponds to TRBD1 (6 bases). Trimming shortened V by 6 bases and J by 4 bases, and 12 bases separated the two germline ends. This CDR3 spans 14 amino acids. Germline lookup yields CDR1 MDHEN and CDR2 SYDVKM. The CDR3 sequence: CASSLGAINEKLFF. The CDR3 DNA reads TGTGCCAGCAGCCTGGGGGCGATTAATGAAAAACTGTTTTTT.

The chain employs TRBV2 and TRBJ2-3; tentatively, D is TRBD1 (5 bases). This CDR3 is 15 amino acids long. The V gene's germline CDR1 is SNHLY and CDR2 FYNNEI. Trimming took 3 bases from V and 2 from J, leaving 12 bases between them. In DNA, the CDR3 is TGTGCCAGCAGTGATGGCAGGGCCATCACAGATACGCAGTATTTT. Protein sequence: CASSDGRAITDTQYF.

This chain links TRBV28 with TRBJ2-4, with 10 nucleotides matching TRBD1. Germline assignment: CDR1 MDHEN and CDR2 SYDVKM. The CDR3 totals 16 residues. V was clipped by 6 bases and J by 3 bases; unmatched bases: 8. This CDR3 is CASRSVGTGVKNIQYF. The CDR3 bases are TGTGCCAGCAGATCAGTCGGGACAGGGGTCAAAAACATTCAGTACTTC.